These 27 T cell receptor beta chains were all obtained from the same sample, sequenced in a study of blood T cell repertoires in COVID-19. Method: immunoSEQ multiplex PCR; TCRdb's copy keeps in-frame clones and lacks some. The sample consists of more than 200,000 clones, roughly 88% of them appearing once. The sequencing sample was made of peripheral blood. Every receptor here comes from an elderly man with acute or convalescent COVID-19.

This chain joins TRBV7-2 and TRBJ2-5; unclear D gene. Deletions cut 5 bases from V and 5 bases from J, with 12 bases between. The length of the CDR3 is 13 residues. CDR1 is SGHTA, CDR2 FQGNSA, per germline. CDR3 sequence reads: CASSPRGGETQYF. The CDR3, as DNA: TGTGCCAGCAGCCCTCGTGGCGGTGAGACCCAGTACTTC.

The genes are TRBV28 and TRBJ2-1; TRBD1 agrees at 8 bases. Germline loops: CDR1 MDHEN, CDR2 SYDVKM. This CDR3 is built from 15 residues. V gave up 3 bases and J gave up 3 bases; unmatched junction bases: 4. The DNA of the CDR3 is TGTGCCAGCAGTTTCCGGGACAGGTTCTACAATGAGCAGTTCTTC. This encodes CASSFRDRFYNEQFF.

The J gene is TRBJ1-2, the V gene TRBV5-4; D remains unclear. V shed 0 bases and J shed 4 bases, with 10 bases lying between them. This CDR3 is 14 amino acids long. Germline V gene data show CDR1 as SGHNT and CDR2 as YYREEE (reference sequence). CDR3 sequence reads: CASSLEREGYGYTF. Written as DNA, the CDR3 is TGTGCCAGCAGCTTGGAGCGGGAGGGCTATGGCTACACCTTC.

This sequence joins TRBV5-6 and TRBJ2-3, with D perhaps TRBD2 (6 bases). The CDR3 runs 14 residues. Between the trimmed V and J ends, which lost 3 bases and 2 bases, there was a span of 10 bases. Germline CDR1 is SGHDT and CDR2 is YYEEEE. CDR3 coding DNA: TGTGCCAGCAGCTCAAGACTAGTCACAGATACGCAGTATTTT. It translates to CASSSRLVTDTQYF.

The chain combines TRBV2 with TRBJ1-6, with 9 bases fitting TRBD1. V gave up 5 bases and J gave up 10 bases; unmatched junction bases: 6. Germline V lookup: CDR1 SNHLY, CDR2 FYNNEI. CDR3 size: 14 residues. CDR3 sequence (DNA): TGTGCCAGCAGTCGGGACAGGGATCGATCACCCCTCCACTTT. Translated, it gives CASSRDRDRSPLHF.

This clone showed up just once. V and J are TRBV6-5 and TRBJ1-1; the match to TRBD1 covers 7 bases. The length of the CDR3 is 16 residues. The germline V gene encodes CDR1 MNHEY and CDR2 SVGAGI. V gave up 4 bases and J gave up 5 bases; unmatched junction bases: 13. This CDR3 is CASSSPGDSRGTEAFF. The CDR3 nucleotides are TGTGCCAGCAGTTCCCCGGGGGACAGCAGGGGAACTGAAGCTTTCTTT.

The chain is built from TRBV9 and TRBJ1-1, with 7 bases identical to TRBD1. The J segment lost 5 bases and the V segment lost 0 bases, leaving 7 bases of the junction unmatched. Per germline, CDR1 SGDLS and CDR2 YYNGEE. CDR3 length: 15 amino acids. The CDR3 sequence: CASSVDLDRRTEAFF. For the CDR3, the DNA is TGTGCCAGCAGCGTAGATTTGGACAGGAGGACTGAAGCTTTCTTT. The whole variable domain, remainder taken from reference TRBV9 and TRBJ1-1, is DSGVTQTPKHLITATGQRVTLRCSPRSGDLSVYWYQQSLDQGLQFLIQYYNGEERAKGNILERFSAQQFPDLHSELNLSSLELGDSALYFCASSVDLDRRTEAFFGQGTRLTVV.

This clone came up once. CDR3 DNA sequence: TGTGCCAGCAGCTTAACAGGGAAACAGCCCCAGCATTTT. Protein sequence: CASSLTGKQPQHF. The chain couples TRBV5-6 to TRBJ1-5; D is perhaps TRBD1 (6 bases). V dropped 2 bases and J dropped 7 bases, with 10 bases sitting between them. The CDR3 loop spans 13 amino acids. The germline V gene has CDR1 SGHDT and CDR2 YYEEEE.

The chain links TRBV24-1 to TRBJ2-7; 8 nucleotides align to TRBD1. CDR1 is KGHDR, CDR2 SFDVKD, per germline. V gave up 3 bases and J gave up 2 bases; unmatched junction bases: 5. This CDR3 is 15 amino acids long. CDR3 amino acids: CATSDPSTGAYEQYF. The CDR3 coding sequence is TGTGCCACCAGTGATCCCTCGACAGGGGCCTACGAGCAGTACTTC.

The gene calls are TRBV5-6 and TRBJ1-2; D not certain. The CDR3 spans 12 residues. Trimming cost V 3 bases and J 11 bases, with 14 bases left between them. Germline CDR1 SGHDT, CDR2 YYEEEE. The CDR3 loop reads CASSSGIGVYTF. The DNA for the CDR3 is TGTGCCAGCAGCTCCGGGATTGGGGTTTACACCTTC.

V and J are TRBV20-1 and TRBJ2-5; no firm D call. Germline assignment: CDR1 DFQATT and CDR2 SNEGSKA (reference sequence). This CDR3 comprises 11 residues. V dropped 6 bases and J dropped 2 bases, with 7 bases sitting between them. The CDR3 nucleotides are TGCAGTGCGGGCCGACAAGAGACCCAGTACTTC. Protein product: CSAGRQETQYF.

The V and J genes are TRBV27 and TRBJ1-4; 9 nucleotides agree with TRBD1. CDR1 and CDR2 from the germline V gene are MNHEY and SMNVEV (reference sequence). The CDR3 is 13 amino acids. The V gene end was trimmed by 8 bases and the J gene end by 6 bases; junction bases not matched to a gene: 4. CDR3 sequence reads: CASQDRGDEKLFF. The CDR3 DNA reads as TGTGCCAGCCAGGACAGGGGTGATGAAAAACTGTTTTTT.

The chain carries TRBV28 and TRBJ1-1, with D possibly matching TRBD1 (6 bases). The CDR3 runs to 12 residues. From germline, CDR1 is MDHEN and CDR2 SYDVKM. The V end was cut by 6 bases, the J end by 6 bases, with 11 bases between. DNA of the CDR3: TGTGCCAGCAGCCAAGGGGGGGCTGAAGCTTTCTTT. Amino acids: CASSQGGAEAFF.

The rearrangement joins TRBV19 to TRBJ2-3; no definite D call. This CDR3 spans 14 amino acids. Trimming removed 9 bases from V and 0 bases from J, with 13 bases in between. The germline CDR1 and CDR2 sequences are LNHDA and SQIVND (reference sequence). CDR3 coding DNA: TGTGCCAGCGCCCAGGCGCCTAGCACAGATACGCAGTATTTT. It codes for CASAQAPSTDTQYF.

The chain joins TRBV4-1 to TRBJ2-1; 8 positions match TRBD2. The CDR3 has 18 amino acids. Germline CDR1 is MGHRA and CDR2 is YSYEKL. The V segment lost 0 bases and the J segment 3 bases; nucleotides outside the gene matches: 10. This CDR3 reads CASSQDSQRESFYNEQFF. The CDR3 DNA reads TGCGCCAGCAGCCAAGATTCGCAGCGGGAGAGCTTCTACAATGAGCAGTTCTTC.

This rearrangement joins TRBV14 to TRBJ1-2, with D perhaps matching TRBD1 (6 bases). The length of the CDR3 is 14 residues. Germline CDR1 and CDR2: SGHDN and FVKESK. The V end lost 4 bases, the J end lost 5 bases, and 14 bases lay between the germline ends. CDR3 sequence reads: CASSRSLQGYGYTF. The CDR3 DNA is TGTGCCAGCAGCCGAAGCTTACAGGGTTATGGCTACACCTTC.

The chain joins TRBV7-9 to TRBJ1-3; TRBD1 is a possible D gene (5 bases). This CDR3 is 13 amino acids long. Trimming took off 8 bases at V and 2 bases at J, with 10 bases between the two ends. Germline CDR1 reads SEHNR; CDR2 reads FQNEAQ (reference sequence). The CDR3 DNA reads TGTGCCAGCCCTAGGGGTACTGGAAACACCATATATTTT. Protein sequence: CASPRGTGNTIYF. Based on the CDR3 plus reference TRBV7-9 and TRBJ1-3, the full variable domain is DTGVSQNPRHKITKRGQNVTFRCDPISEHNRLYWYRQTLGQGPEFLTYFQNEAQLEKSRLLSDRFSAERPKGSFSTLEIQRTEQGDSAMYLCASPRGTGNTIYFGEGSWLTVV.

The chain carries TRBV7-9 and TRBJ1-2; TRBD1 matches at 8 bases. Germline V CDR1 and CDR2: SEHNR, FQNEAQ (reference sequence). CDR3 size: 15 residues. V lost 5 bases, J lost 8 bases, and 13 bases stayed unmatched. CDR3 coding DNA: TGTGCCAGCAGCGACAAACTACAGGGGGGGAACGGCTACACCTTC. It specifies CASSDKLQGGNGYTF.

This clone was observed at least ten times. V usage is TRBV27 and J usage is TRBJ1-1, with unresolved D. The germline V gene has CDR1 MNHEY and CDR2 SMNVEV (reference sequence). The CDR3 covers 16 residues. The V end lost 11 bases, the J end lost 0 bases, and 22 bases lay between the germline ends. The CDR3 protein is CAGTVQWPRLNTEAFF. In DNA form, the CDR3 reads TGTGCCGGCACCGTTCAATGGCCGCGGCTGAACACTGAAGCTTTCTTT.

The CDR3 sequence is CASGTSYTGELFF. The CDR3 nucleotides are TGTGCCAGCGGGACTAGTTACACCGGGGAGCTGTTTTTT. The chain combines TRBV11-3 with TRBJ2-2; 8 bases align to TRBD2. Trimming at V came to 8 bases and at J to 3 bases, leaving 2 bases not matched to a gene. The CDR3 extends over 13 amino acids. Germline V lookup: CDR1 SGHNT, CDR2 YENEEA.

J is TRBJ1-5 and V is TRBV18, with 9 nucleotides matching TRBD1. The CDR3 consists of 14 residues. After removal of 6 bases from V and 11 bases from J, the junction contained 11 bases not matched to a gene. From germline, CDR1 is KGHSH and CDR2 LQKENI. This chain's CDR3 is CASSQDRGLGTQHF. Written as DNA, the CDR3 is TGTGCCAGCTCGCAGGACAGGGGCCTGGGAACCCAGCATTTT.

The chain has TRBV5-1 and TRBJ2-5, with TRBD1 identical over 7 bases. From germline, CDR1 is SGHRS and CDR2 YFSETQ. Trimming removed 3 bases from V and 4 bases from J; junction bases left unmatched: 3. The CDR3 extends over 13 amino acids. CDR3: CASSSGGVETQYF. CDR3 coding DNA: TGCGCCAGCAGCTCAGGGGGTGTAGAGACCCAGTACTTC.

The CDR3 DNA reads as TGTGCCAGCAGTTACGAGCCAGGGGGCTCTGGAAACACCATATATTTT. This sequence encodes CASSYEPGGSGNTIYF. The V and J genes are TRBV6-5 and TRBJ1-3, with 7 bases matching TRBD1. The CDR3 spans 16 residues. The V gene's germline CDR1 is MNHEY and CDR2 SVGAGI. J was trimmed by 0 bases and V by 2 bases; bases with no gene match: 4.

The CDR3 spells CASSEYIPGDRGNIQYF. The CDR3 bases are TGTGCCAGCAGTGAATATATACCGGGGGACAGGGGGAACATTCAGTACTTC. The chain links TRBV25-1 to TRBJ2-4; TRBD1 matches 11 bases. The CDR3 consists of 17 residues. CDR1 is MGHDK, CDR2 SYGVNS, per germline. With V trimmed by 0 bases and J by 7 bases, 8 bases remained unmatched.

The rearrangement uses TRBV6-5 and TRBJ1-2; tentative D call: TRBD1 (6 bases). This CDR3 is 12 amino acids long. The germline gives CDR1 MNHEY, CDR2 SVGAGI. Trimming left V 7 bases short and J 6 bases short, with 12 bases between. This CDR3 reads CASKRQEDGYTF. DNA of the CDR3: TGTGCCAGCAAACGACAGGAAGATGGCTACACCTTC.

V is TRBV5-4 and J is TRBJ1-2; D might be TRBD1 (6 bases). The ends were cut back, 2 bases at V and 7 bases at J, with 15 bases in the middle. This CDR3 spans 14 amino acids. Germline CDR1 reads SGHNT; CDR2 reads YYREEE (reference sequence). CDR3 protein: CASSFRGSWGGYTF. CDR3 in DNA: TGTGCCAGCAGCTTCAGGGGTTCGTGGGGTGGCTACACCTTC.

This clone came up a few times. This rearrangement joins TRBV7-9 to TRBJ1-5, with 7 positions matching TRBD1. The CDR3 totals 17 residues. Losses at the gene ends were 5 bases for V and 2 bases for J; bases not matched to a gene: 12. CDR1 and CDR2 (germline): SEHNR, FQNEAQ (reference sequence). In nucleotides, the CDR3 is TGTGCCAGCAGCCCCGGCATTACAGGGGACGGCAATCAGCCCCAGCATTTT. Translated: CASSPGITGDGNQPQHF. The full variable domain, in which reference TRBV7-9 and TRBJ1-5 provide the parts outside the CDR3, is DTGVSQNPRHKITKRGQNVTFRCDPISEHNRLYWYRQTLGQGPEFLTYFQNEAQLEKSRLLSDRFSAERPKGSFSTLEIQRTEQGDSAMYLCASSPGITGDGNQPQHFGDGTRLSIL.